The 24 T cell receptor beta chains presented below share a single source sample, sequenced in a study of blood T cells in healthy people across ages. A second PCR, run for roughly 7 to 11 cycles, used a sample-barcoded 5' primer plus a J-beta primer mix. Each CDR3 protein gets one entry after TCRdb re-called the 5' RACE reads with MiXCR. Among about 760,000 distinct CDR3 sequences, more than 50% were seen once, and the ten largest hold roughly 25%. The sequencing sample was made of blood. Receptors were obtained from a man aged 40-49 years in good health.

This sequence joins TRBV28 and TRBJ2-1; TRBD1 matches 9 bases. The J segment lost 8 bases and the V segment lost 5 bases, leaving 10 bases of the junction unmatched. Per the germline V gene, CDR1 is MDHEN and CDR2 is SYDVKM. CDR3 length: 15 amino acids. The CDR3 DNA is TGTGCCAGCAGTATTTCGACAGGGGGAGGGTATGAGCAGTTCTTC. Translating it yields CASSISTGGGYEQFF.

V usage is TRBV6-5 and J usage is TRBJ1-4; possibly TRBD1 for D (6 bases). V was clipped by 2 bases and J by 3 bases, with 22 bases between them. Germline lookup yields CDR1 MNHEY and CDR2 SVGAGI. The CDR3 contains 19 residues. The CDR3 is CASSYLTNRDIISNEKLFF. CDR3 coding DNA: TGTGCCAGCAGTTACCTCACCAACCGGGACATAATCTCTAATGAAAAACTGTTTTTT.

The genes are TRBV4-3 and TRBJ2-7, with TRBD1 matching 10 bases. CDR3 length: 15 amino acids. The V segment lost 3 bases and the J segment 3 bases; nucleotides outside the gene matches: 5. Germline V gene lookup returns CDR1 LGHNA and CDR2 YSLEER. This chain's CDR3 is CASSHRTGGGYEQYF. DNA of the CDR3: TGCGCCAGCAGCCACCGGACAGGGGGAGGCTACGAGCAGTACTTC.

The chain employs TRBV4-2 and TRBJ1-5; 7 nucleotides align to TRBD1. This CDR3 comprises 17 residues. V trimming: 4 bases; J trimming: 0 bases; junction bases outside the gene matches: 9. Germline-derived CDR1 and CDR2 are LGHNA and YNFKEQ. The CDR3 loop reads CASSPRTGGYSNQPQHF. The CDR3 DNA reads as TGTGCCAGCAGCCCCAGGACAGGAGGGTATAGCAATCAGCCCCAGCATTTT.

This rearrangement joins TRBV20-1 to TRBJ2-4; TRBD2 might be the D (5 bases). The assigned J gene may be wrong: the sequence end matches TRBJ2-7 better. The germline gives CDR1 DFQATT, CDR2 SNEGSKA (reference sequence). The CDR3 totals 12 residues. CDR3 region: CSASGDLYEQYF. The DNA for the CDR3 is TGCAGTGCTAGCGGGGATCTCTACGAGCAGTACTTC.

The CDR3 coding sequence is TGTGCCAGCAGTGCGACAGGTCGCAATCAGCCCCAGCATTTT. This codes for CASSATGRNQPQHF. This sequence joins TRBV2 and TRBJ1-5, with a tentative D call TRBD1 (6 bases). Looked up from germline, CDR1 is SNHLY and CDR2 is FYNNEI. The CDR3 extends over 14 amino acids. V was trimmed by 4 bases and J by 2 bases, leaving 9 bases between them.

The chain recombines TRBV5-1 with TRBJ2-1, with 12 bases matching TRBD2. The CDR3 has 18 amino acids. Germline V gives CDR1 SGHRS, CDR2 YFSETQ. With 3 bases clipped from V and 0 bases from J, the junction kept 7 bases outside the gene matches. The CDR3 sequence: CASSSMPSGRASYNEQFF. In DNA form, the CDR3 reads TGCGCCAGCAGCTCAATGCCTAGCGGGAGGGCCTCCTACAATGAGCAGTTCTTC.

The chain uses TRBV5-1 and TRBJ2-3; TRBD1 might be the D (6 bases). The CDR3 extends over 14 amino acids. Looked up from germline, CDR1 is SGHRS and CDR2 is YFSETQ. Deletions cut 1 base from V and 4 bases from J, with 10 bases between. CDR3 DNA: TGCGCCAGCAGCTTGTCGACAGGCTCAGATACGCAGTATTTT. Translated, it gives CASSLSTGSDTQYF. Together with reference TRBV5-1 and TRBJ2-3, the CDR3 gives the full variable domain: KAGVTQTPRYLIKTRGQQVTLSCSPISGHRSVSWYQQTPGQGLQFLFEYFSETQRNKGNFPGRFSGRQFSNSRSEMNVSTLELGDSALYLCASSLSTGSDTQYFGPGTRLTVL.

This chain links TRBV29-1 with TRBJ2-5; D call uncertain. V was pared by 7 bases and J by 0 bases, with 9 bases between. Germline V lookup: CDR1 SQVTM, CDR2 ANQGSEA. This CDR3 contains 12 residues. CDR3 amino acids: CSAAEYQETQYF. As DNA, the CDR3 is TGCAGCGCCGCGGAGTACCAAGAGACCCAGTACTTC.

This chain joins TRBV28 and TRBJ2-1, with 9 positions matching TRBD1. The CDR3 is made up of 14 amino acids. The V gene's germline CDR1 is MDHEN and CDR2 SYDVKM. V dropped 4 bases and J dropped 8; count of bases not matched to a gene: 6. CDR3 amino acids: CASSSGDRAHEQFF. The CDR3 DNA reads TGTGCCAGCAGTTCAGGGGACAGGGCCCATGAGCAGTTCTTC.

The chain carries TRBV20-1 and TRBJ2-3; 7 bases fit TRBD2. The CDR3 has 15 residues. Germline V gene data show CDR1 as DFQATT and CDR2 as SNEGSKA (reference sequence). The trim removed 5 bases at V and 0 bases at J, leaving 8 bases unmatched. The CDR3 nucleotides are TGCAGTGCTGCCAAAGCGGGGTTTAGCACAGATACGCAGTATTTT. Protein product: CSAAKAGFSTDTQYF.

This clonotype was counted a few times. The chain is built from TRBV6-2 or TRBV6-3 and TRBJ1-5, with a possible D match to TRBD1 (5 bases). This CDR3 spans 12 amino acids. Germline V gene data show CDR1 as MNHEY and CDR2 as SVGEGT. Trimming removed 5 bases from V and 10 bases from J, with 12 bases in between. CDR3 sequence: CASSGPGEPQHF. The CDR3 DNA sequence: TGTGCCAGCAGTGGCCCGGGGGAACCCCAGCATTTT.

The rearrangement links TRBV7-2 to TRBJ2-7, with TRBD1 as a possible D gene (6 bases). The assigned J gene may be wrong: the sequence end matches TRBJ2-5 better. Germline-derived CDR1 and CDR2 are SGHTA and FQGNSA. The CDR3 is 18 residues long. Here the CDR3 DNA reads TGTGCCAGCAGCTTATATCGCCTGGGGCAGGGGAATGTGGAGACCCAGTACTTC. It yields the protein CASSLYRLGQGNVETQYF.

The rearrangement uses TRBV3-1 and TRBJ2-7; possibly TRBD1 for D (5 bases). Per the germline V gene, CDR1 is LGHDT and CDR2 is YNNKEL (reference sequence). V lost 4 bases to trimming and J lost 6 bases, with 13 bases between them. This CDR3 is 13 amino acids long. The CDR3 sequence: CASSPRVYGEQYF. The DNA for the CDR3 is TGTGCCAGCAGCCCCAGGGTCTATGGCGAGCAGTACTTC.

The rearrangement joins TRBV6-2 or TRBV6-3 to TRBJ2-1; possible D gene TRBD2, 6 bases. CDR3 length: 16 residues. Germline-derived CDR1 and CDR2 are MNHEY and SVGEGT. Trimming took 0 bases from V and 8 from J, leaving 17 bases between them. CDR3 in amino acids: CASSYSSGVGSDEQFF. The CDR3 coding sequence is TGTGCCAGCAGTTACTCTTCGGGGGTGGGGTCGGATGAGCAGTTCTTC.

Ten or more counts support this clonotype. The rearrangement uses TRBV7-2 and TRBJ2-7; D unclear. The CDR3 length is 13 residues. CDR1 is SGHTA, CDR2 FQGNSA, per germline. V dropped 4 bases and J dropped 6 bases, with 13 bases sitting between them. The CDR3 region is CASSSTRVAEQYF. As DNA, the CDR3 is TGTGCCAGCAGCTCTACCCGCGTGGCCGAGCAGTACTTC.

The gene calls are TRBV10-3 and TRBJ2-1, with 7 positions matching TRBD1. The germline V gene has CDR1 ENHRY and CDR2 SYGVKD. The CDR3 extends over 16 amino acids. The trim removed 3 bases at V and 2 bases at J, leaving 7 bases unmatched. CDR3 protein: CAISDPGGAAYNEQFF. The CDR3 nucleotides are TGTGCCATCAGTGACCCAGGGGGAGCCGCCTACAATGAGCAGTTCTTC.

The chain has TRBV6-1 and TRBJ2-1; 10 bases map to TRBD1. V shed 1 base and J 6 bases; nucleotides not matched to a gene: 6. Germline V gene lookup returns CDR1 MNHNS and CDR2 SASEGT. This CDR3 region has 16 residues. CDR3: CASSEGGTGVPNEQFF. CDR3 DNA: TGTGCCAGCAGTGAAGGGGGGACAGGGGTTCCCAATGAGCAGTTCTTC.

The CDR3 DNA is TGTGCCAGCATGGATTATAATTCACCCCTCCACTTT. It encodes CASMDYNSPLHF. This chain links TRBV27 with TRBJ1-6; D is unresolved. The germline gives CDR1 MNHEY, CDR2 SMNVEV (reference sequence). The CDR3 is 12 residues long. V was clipped by 7 bases and J by 4 bases, with 5 bases between them.

The chain combines TRBV28 with TRBJ1-2; D is unclear. The CDR3 consists of 18 residues. Trimming stripped 4 bases from V and 1 base from J, with 22 bases between. Germline V lookup: CDR1 MDHEN, CDR2 SYDVKM. As DNA, the CDR3 is TGTGCCAGCAGTTACCCTCCCCCGCGGACGTGGAGTAACTATGGCTACACCTTC. Its translation: CASSYPPPRTWSNYGYTF.

The chain combines TRBV14 with TRBJ2-5; 8 nucleotides align to TRBD1. V shed 9 bases, J shed 3 bases, and the junction held 6 bases outside the gene matches. This CDR3 has 13 amino acids. Germline CDR1 is SGHDN and CDR2 is FVKESK. The CDR3 DNA reads TGTGCCAGTGCAGGGGGCCGGGAAGAGACCCAGTACTTC. Translation gives CASAGGREETQYF. The full variable domain, completed using reference TRBV14 and TRBJ2-5, is EAGVTQFPSHSVIEKGQTVTLRCDPISGHDNLYWYRRVMGKEIKFLLHFVKESKQDESGMPNNRFLAERTGGTYSTLKVQPAELEDSGVYFCASAGGREETQYFGPGTRLLVL.

The V and J genes are TRBV20-1 and TRBJ2-7, with D uncertain. The V gene's germline CDR1 is DFQATT and CDR2 SNEGSKA (reference sequence). V lost 0 bases and J lost 3, with 9 bases in between. The CDR3 loop spans 13 amino acids. This chain's CDR3 is CSARESNNYEQYF. In nucleotides, the CDR3 is TGCAGTGCTAGAGAGTCAAATAACTACGAGCAGTACTTC.

This chain links TRBV29-1 with TRBJ2-7, with 9 positions matching TRBD2. V lost 5 bases and J lost 0; bases outside the gene matches: 8. Germline V gene data show CDR1 as SQVTM and CDR2 as ANQGSEA. The CDR3 is 15 residues long. The CDR3 spells CSVTWDSGSSYEQYF. Here the CDR3 DNA reads TGCAGCGTTACTTGGGATAGCGGGAGCTCCTACGAGCAGTACTTC.

The rearrangement uses TRBV7-2 and TRBJ1-2; D remains unclear. V lost 7 bases, J lost 0 bases, and 12 bases lay in between. The CDR3 contains 14 residues. Germline CDR1 SGHTA, CDR2 FQGNSA. CDR3 nucleotide sequence: TGTGCCAGCACCAACCCCAGCACTAACTATGGCTACACCTTC. Translation gives CASTNPSTNYGYTF.